This T cell receptor (beta chain) was retrieved from a study of T cell responses to AZD1222 COVID-19 vaccine. Overall study results and limits: Across the whole spike, CD4 TCRs peaked at regions 160-218 and 743-854.

Using immunoSEQ multiplex PCR, the repertoire was profiled, and TCRdb retains in-frame clones only, with some absent. In the table there are 150,000 to 190,000 clones, 80% to 90% of which are singletons. Points on this clone: Its antigen is currently unknown.

Germline-derived CDR1 and CDR2 are SGHTA and FQGTGA. Trimming removed 9 bases from V and 6 bases from J, with 30 bases in between. The CDR3 sequence is 18 residues long. Sequenced material: peripheral blood, taken after recovery from COVID-19. The TCR was taken from an adult who had recovered from COVID-19. The chain has TRBV7-3 and TRBJ2-1, with a possible D match to TRBD2 (6 bases). CDR3 region: CARPTASQRVQASNEQFF. Here the CDR3 DNA reads TGTGCCAGACCAACGGCTAGCCAGCGGGTCCAGGCATCCAATGAGCAGTTCTTC.